The 8 T cell receptor beta chains presented below share a single source sample, sequenced in a study of blood T cell repertoires in COVID-19. Clones were read by immunoSEQ multiplex PCR, and TCRdb kept only the in-frame ones, dropping some. Altogether roughly 270,000 clones are present, around 84% being singletons, with the ten largest covering over 4%. Sequencing was performed on PBMCs or T cells enriched from blood (not recorded which). The receptors come from a man aged 35-49 years who had been exposed to COVID-19.

This clone occurred once. This chain uses TRBV19 with TRBJ2-3; 13 bases match TRBD2. Germline CDR1 and CDR2: LNHDA and SQIVND (reference sequence). The CDR3 spans 15 residues. After removal of 9 bases from V and 4 bases from J, the junction contained 7 bases not matched to a gene. The CDR3 region has the DNA TGTGCCAGCTCCGGGACTAGCGGGATAGCAGATACGCAGTATTTT. Translating gives CASSGTSGIADTQYF.

V is TRBV5-4 and J is TRBJ2-1; 11 bases align to TRBD2. The CDR3 loop spans 15 amino acids. V shed 4 bases and J 5 bases; nucleotides not matched to a gene: 5. From germline, CDR1 is SGHNT and CDR2 YYREEE (reference sequence). In DNA form, the CDR3 reads TGTGCCAGCAGCCTCCTAGCGGGAGGCCACAATGAGCAGTTCTTC. It translates to CASSLLAGGHNEQFF.

This clone was detected only a few times. The chain recombines TRBV30 with TRBJ1-2, with 9 bases that match TRBD1. Germline loops: CDR1 GTSNPN, CDR2 SVGIG (reference sequence). This CDR3 is 13 amino acids long. Germline trimming cut 1 base from V and 12 bases from J; bases unmatched to any gene: 9. The CDR3 DNA is TGTGCCTGGAGTGCATTACAGGGGGCAAGGCACACCTTC. Protein sequence: CAWSALQGARHTF. The full variable domain, in which reference TRBV30 and TRBJ1-2 provide the parts outside the CDR3, is SQTIHQWPATLVQPVGSPLSLECTVEGTSNPNLYWYRQAAGRGLQLLFYSVGIGQISSEVPQNLSASRPQDRQFILSSKKLLLSDSGFYLCAWSALQGARHTFGSGTRLTVV.

The chain links TRBV29-1 to TRBJ2-1; D is perhaps TRBD2 (5 bases). The CDR3 spans 14 residues. The V end was cut by 3 bases, the J end by 3 bases, with 12 bases between. Per germline, CDR1 SQVTM and CDR2 ANQGSEA. The CDR3 coding sequence is TGCAGCGTTGAGTCTTCGCGGGTCTACAATGAGCAGTTCTTC. Its protein is CSVESSRVYNEQFF.

As DNA, the CDR3 is TGTGCCAGCACTGCTAGCGGAAGCTCCTACGAGCAGTACTTC. Amino acids: CASTASGSSYEQYF. The chain carries TRBV6-5 and TRBJ2-7; 7 bases agree with TRBD2. Trimming cost V 7 bases and J 0 bases; bases outside gene matches: 6. Looked up from germline, CDR1 is MNHEY and CDR2 is SVGAGI. The CDR3 length is 14 residues.

This clone came up once. The chain recombines TRBV12-1 with TRBJ2-5; TRBD2 is the table's D call, not checked against the DNA. TRBV12-1 is a pseudogene. The CDR3 is made up of 14 amino acids. CDR3 region: CASSPPSGMATQYF. CDR3 bases: TGTGCCAGCAGCCCTCCTAGCGGGATGGCGACCCAGTACTTC.

The rearrangement links TRBV5-1 to TRBJ2-7, with TRBD1 matching over 10 bases. From germline, CDR1 is SGHRS and CDR2 YFSETQ. V lost 4 bases to trimming and J lost 7 bases; unmatched junction nucleotides: 11. The CDR3 totals 15 residues. CDR3 residues: CASSIGQGGLTEQYF. The CDR3 nucleotides read TGCGCCAGCAGCATAGGACAGGGGGGACTAACGGAGCAGTACTTC. The variable domain in full, with the rest retrieved from reference TRBV5-1 and TRBJ2-7, is KAGVTQTPRYLIKTRGQQVTLSCSPISGHRSVSWYQQTPGQGLQFLFEYFSETQRNKGNFPGRFSGRQFSNSRSEMNVSTLELGDSALYLCASSIGQGGLTEQYFGPGTRLTVT.

This sequence joins TRBV11-2 and TRBJ1-1, with D tentatively TRBD1 (6 bases). CDR3 length: 13 amino acids. Trimming removed 3 bases from V and 8 bases from J, with 13 bases in between. The V gene's germline CDR1 is SGHAT and CDR2 FQNNGV. The CDR3 is CASSFPRGGEAFF. CDR3 DNA sequence: TGTGCCAGCAGCTTCCCCAGGGGAGGGGAAGCTTTCTTT.